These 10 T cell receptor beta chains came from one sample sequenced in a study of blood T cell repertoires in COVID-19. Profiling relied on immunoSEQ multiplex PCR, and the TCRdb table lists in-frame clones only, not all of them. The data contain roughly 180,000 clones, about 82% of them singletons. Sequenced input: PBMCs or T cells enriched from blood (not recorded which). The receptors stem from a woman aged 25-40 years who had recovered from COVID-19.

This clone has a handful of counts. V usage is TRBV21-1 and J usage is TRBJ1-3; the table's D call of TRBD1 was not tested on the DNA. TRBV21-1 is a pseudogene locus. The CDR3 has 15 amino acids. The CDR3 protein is CASSKEDRAGNTIYF. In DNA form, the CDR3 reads TGTGCCAGCAGCAAAGAGGACAGGGCTGGAAACACCATATATTTT.

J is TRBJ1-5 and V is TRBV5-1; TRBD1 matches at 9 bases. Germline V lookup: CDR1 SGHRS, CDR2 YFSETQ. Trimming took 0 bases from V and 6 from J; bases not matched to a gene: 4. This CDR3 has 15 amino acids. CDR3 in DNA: TGCGCCAGCAGCTTGGAAGGGACAGGGTCTCAGCCCCAGCATTTT. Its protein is CASSLEGTGSQPQHF.

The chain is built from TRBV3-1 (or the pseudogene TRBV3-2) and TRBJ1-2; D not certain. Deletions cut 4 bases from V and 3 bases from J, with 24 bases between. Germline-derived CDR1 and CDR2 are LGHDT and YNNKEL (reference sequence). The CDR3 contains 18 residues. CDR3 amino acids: CASSPLLRGKIKDYGYTF. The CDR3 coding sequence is TGTGCCAGCAGCCCCCTTCTTCGGGGAAAGATCAAGGACTATGGCTACACCTTC.

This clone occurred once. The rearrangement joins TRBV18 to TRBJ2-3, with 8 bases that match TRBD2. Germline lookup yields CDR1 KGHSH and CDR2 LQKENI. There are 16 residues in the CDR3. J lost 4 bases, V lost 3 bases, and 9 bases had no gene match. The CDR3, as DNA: TGTGCCAGCTCACCGCCCGGGACTAGGAGTGCAGATACGCAGTATTTT. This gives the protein CASSPPGTRSADTQYF.

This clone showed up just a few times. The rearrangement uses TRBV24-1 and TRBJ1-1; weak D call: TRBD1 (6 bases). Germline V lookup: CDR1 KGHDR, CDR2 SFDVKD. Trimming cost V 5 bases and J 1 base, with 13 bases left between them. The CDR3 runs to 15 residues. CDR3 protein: CATSGTGTPNTEAFF. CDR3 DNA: TGTGCCACCAGTGGTACCGGGACACCGAACACTGAAGCTTTCTTT.

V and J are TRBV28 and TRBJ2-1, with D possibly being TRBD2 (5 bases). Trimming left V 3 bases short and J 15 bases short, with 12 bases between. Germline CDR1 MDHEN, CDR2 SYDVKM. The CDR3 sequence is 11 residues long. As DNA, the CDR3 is TGTGCCAGCAGTTTGGAGCGGTGGCTGTTCTTC. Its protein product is CASSLERWLFF.

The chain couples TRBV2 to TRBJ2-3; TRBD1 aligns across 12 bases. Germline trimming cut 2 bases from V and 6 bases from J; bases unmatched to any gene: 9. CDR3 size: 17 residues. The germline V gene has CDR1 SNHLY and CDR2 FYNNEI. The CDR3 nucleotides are TGTGCCAGCAGTGAACGTCCGGGACAGGGGGCATATGATACGCAGTATTTT. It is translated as CASSERPGQGAYDTQYF.

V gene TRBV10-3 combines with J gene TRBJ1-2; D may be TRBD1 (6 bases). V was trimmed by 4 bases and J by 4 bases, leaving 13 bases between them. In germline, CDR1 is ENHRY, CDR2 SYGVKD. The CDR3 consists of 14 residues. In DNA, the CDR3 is TGTGCCATCAGTGTCGGGGGGGGCGCCTATGGCTACACCTTC. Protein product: CAISVGGGAYGYTF.

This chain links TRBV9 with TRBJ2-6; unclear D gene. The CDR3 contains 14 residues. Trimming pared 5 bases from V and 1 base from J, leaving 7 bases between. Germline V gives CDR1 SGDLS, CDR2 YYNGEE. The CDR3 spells CASRTGSGANVLTF. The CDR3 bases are TGTGCCAGCAGGACCGGGTCTGGGGCCAACGTCCTGACTTTC.

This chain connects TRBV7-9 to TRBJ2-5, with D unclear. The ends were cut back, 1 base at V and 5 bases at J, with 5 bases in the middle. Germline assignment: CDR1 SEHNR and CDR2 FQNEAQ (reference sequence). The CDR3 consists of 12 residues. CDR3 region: CASSLVGETQYF. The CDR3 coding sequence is TGTGCCAGCAGCTTAGTGGGCGAGACCCAGTACTTC.